The clone carrying this T cell receptor beta chain came up once. What it binds is not known. The junction does not match germline at one end; this may be a read error. Profiled with immunoSEQ multiplex PCR; TCRdb holds only in-frame clones, not every one. Found here are over 150,000 clones, about 90% of them singletons; the top ten hold 2.6%. The sample originates from a study of T cell responses to AZD1222 COVID-19 vaccine. Findings and limits, study-wide: Donor demographics were predominantly white British with a female majority; clonal diversity may be underestimated.

The CDR3 covers 13 residues. Germline V lookup: CDR1 SGHAT, CDR2 FQNNGV. The sequences come from peripheral blood, collected on day 0 of AZD1222 vaccination. V and J are TRBV11-2 and TRBJ2-7; perhaps D is TRBD1 or TRBD2 (5 bases each). This clonotype was obtained from an adult in good health. The CDR3 DNA reads TGTGTCAGCAGCTTATCTGGGGGTTACGAGCAGTACTTC. It specifies CVSSLSGGYEQYF.